This T cell receptor beta chain was sequenced for a study of blood T cell repertoires in COVID-19. Overall study context: PBMCs, B-cell-depleted T cells, or T cells were the source of the cDNA or gDNA that made up the material.

The assay was immunoSEQ multiplex PCR, and TCRdb's table has in-frame clones only and misses some. The sample carries approximately 160,000 clones, roughly 84% recorded once. The V gene end was trimmed by 4 bases and the J gene end by 1 base; junction bases not matched to a gene: 5. Germline V gives CDR1 GTSNPN, CDR2 SVGIG (reference sequence). The length of the CDR3 is 15 residues. The material sequenced was PBMCs or T cells enriched from blood (not recorded which). The chain links TRBV30 to TRBJ2-5, with TRBD1 identical over 11 bases. This receptor was obtained from a woman aged 45-65 years who had recovered from COVID-19. The CDR3 region has the DNA TGTGCCTGGAAGACAGGACAGGGGGCCCAAGAGACCCAGTACTTC. The encoded protein is CAWKTGQGAQETQYF.